This TCR beta chain was captured in a study of blood T cell repertoires in COVID-19. At the level of the study: Specimens from acute and convalescent COVID-19 originated in the United States, Italy and Spain.

This clone was counted once. Cohort 3 donors counted as recovered after two negative PCRs, clearance, or resolved symptoms. How the authors handled the data: Nucleated cell counts were estimated from reference gene primer amplification. Method: immunoSEQ multiplex PCR; TCRdb's copy keeps in-frame clones and lacks some. The V and J calls and clone size were taken over from that table, and D and trimming were inferred from the DNA. The sample gives about 480,000 clones, approximately 90% of which show up once; 1.5% to 2% is in the top ten. Sequencing used PBMCs or T cells enriched from blood (not recorded which). The receptor was derived from a middle-aged woman who had recovered from COVID-19.

The CDR3 sequence is CASSLDTGGWNEQFF. The CDR3 nucleotides are TGTGCCAGCAGCTTAGACACGGGAGGATGGAATGAGCAGTTCTTC. The chain uses TRBV11-2 and TRBJ2-1; 7 nucleotides align to TRBD2. The CDR3 is 15 amino acids. From germline, CDR1 is SGHAT and CDR2 FQNNGV. The V segment lost 0 bases and the J segment 7 bases; nucleotides outside the gene matches: 6.